Each of the 22 T cell receptor beta chains below was sequenced from the same sample in a study of T-cell reconstitution after alpha-beta-depleted transplantation in children (dated by TCRdb to the mid-2010s). This specimen's treatment or condition label, interpreted: allogeneic hematopoietic cell transplantation with graft depleted of TCRalphabeta T cells and CD19 B cells. The protocol used for the library was PCR. Reads for this sample came from an Illumina HiSeq 2500. To normalize quantification of the TCRbeta repertoire, the TCR libraries were built with molecular barcoding that relied on unique molecular identifiers. TCRdb reanalyzed the raw reads on its own, using fastp at Q25 for trimming and MiXCR for clone calling, and kept in-frame beta chains. Each entry is one CDR3 protein sequence, shown with its most common DNA and genes. For this sample there are 780,000 or so distinct CDR3 sequences; under 20% appear just once. The ten largest clonotypes hold approximately 5% of the sample.

Sequencing was performed on PBMCs, mostly from graft donor cells, taken 360 days after TCRalphabeta/CD19-depleted stem cell transplant. The source of these receptors is a male patient under 18 who had a stem cell transplant for acute lymphoblastic leukemia, so the T cells may come from the graft donor.

This clonotype was found many times. The chain's CDR3 is CASSLYEGAYEQYF. In DNA form, the CDR3 reads TGCGCCAGCAGCTTGTATGAGGGGGCCTACGAGCAGTACTTC. The chain uses TRBV5-1 and TRBJ2-7; maybe TRBD1 (6 bases). This CDR3 has 14 amino acids. Germline CDR1 is SGHRS and CDR2 is YFSETQ. Between the trimmed V and J ends, which lost 1 base and 2 bases, there was a span of 10 bases.

This clonotype has a handful of counts. This chain uses TRBV9 with TRBJ2-7, with a weak D call TRBD1 (5 bases). V lost 0 bases and J lost 3, with 7 bases in between. Germline V gene data show CDR1 as SGDLS and CDR2 as YYNGEE. There are 13 residues in the CDR3. CDR3: CASSVGRDYEQYF. The CDR3 coding sequence is TGTGCCAGCAGCGTAGGCAGGGACTACGAGCAGTACTTC.

This chain joins TRBV6-1 and TRBJ2-7; a weak D match, TRBD1 (6 bases). The CDR3 is made up of 13 amino acids. Looked up from germline, CDR1 is MNHNS and CDR2 is SASEGT. V dropped 7 bases and J dropped 3 bases, with 13 bases sitting between them. Here the CDR3 DNA reads TGTGCCAGCAAACACTTGGACAGCTACGAGCAGTACTTC. This sequence encodes CASKHLDSYEQYF.

The chain uses TRBV11-1 and TRBJ2-1; tentatively, D is TRBD2 (6 bases). Trimming took off 7 bases at V and 4 bases at J, with 29 bases between the two ends. This CDR3 is 19 amino acids long. CDR1 SGHAT and CDR2 FQDESV come from the germline V gene (reference sequence). CDR3 amino acids: CASIIREGRERVIYNEQFF. CDR3 in DNA: TGTGCCAGCATCATCCGCGAAGGCCGGGAGAGGGTCATTTACAATGAGCAGTTCTTC. Supplemented by reference TRBV11-1 and TRBJ2-1, the full variable domain reads EAEVAQSPRYKITEKSQAVAFWCDPISGHATLYWYRQILGQGPELLVQFQDESVVDDSQLPKDRFSAERLKGVDSTLKIQPAELGDSAMYLCASIIREGRERVIYNEQFFGPGTRLTVL.

This clonotype was detected a few times. CDR3 amino acids: CASSPPGYRAYTEAFF. The CDR3, as DNA: TGTGCCAGCAGTCCCCCCGGCTACAGGGCTTACACTGAAGCTTTCTTT. The V and J genes are TRBV6-2 or TRBV6-3 and TRBJ1-1; D might be TRBD1 (6 bases). This CDR3 has 16 amino acids. From germline, CDR1 is MNHEY and CDR2 SVGEGT. Trimming pared 5 bases from V and 3 bases from J, leaving 19 bases between.

The chain couples TRBV24-1 to TRBJ2-2; 9 positions agree with TRBD1. The germline CDR1 and CDR2 sequences are KGHDR and SFDVKD. This CDR3 spans 16 amino acids. J was trimmed by 5 bases and V by 1 base; bases with no gene match: 4. The DNA for the CDR3 is TGTGCCACCAGTGATTTAGGACAGGGGAGGACCGGGGAGCTGTTTTTT. Protein: CATSDLGQGRTGELFF.

The chain joins TRBV10-3 to TRBJ2-1; D not certain. The CDR3 loop spans 12 amino acids. Trimming stripped 2 bases from V and 7 bases from J, with 6 bases between. Germline CDR1 and CDR2: ENHRY and SYGVKD. CDR3 nucleotide sequence: TGTGCCATCAGTGAGACCCGGAATGAGCAGTTCTTC. Translated, it gives CAISETRNEQFF.

This clonotype has a count of ten or more. The J gene is TRBJ1-1, the V gene TRBV24-1, with a tentative D call TRBD1 (6 bases). This CDR3 region has 17 residues. The germline V gene encodes CDR1 KGHDR and CDR2 SFDVKD. V lost 6 bases to trimming and J lost 1 base, with 20 bases between them. CDR3 loop: CATSPTGPVHKNTEAFF. In nucleotides, the CDR3 is TGTGCCACCAGTCCAACAGGGCCTGTACACAAGAACACTGAAGCTTTCTTT.

The rearrangement uses TRBV10-3 and TRBJ2-7; no clear D. Germline V gene lookup returns CDR1 ENHRY and CDR2 SYGVKD. Between the trimmed V and J ends, which lost 6 bases and 3 bases, there was a span of 21 bases. The CDR3 sequence is 16 residues long. The CDR3 DNA sequence: TGTGCCATCAGCGACCCCCGGACGTGGAGCTACTACGAGCAGTACTTC. It is translated as CAISDPRTWSYYEQYF.

This chain links TRBV7-6 with TRBJ1-4; the match to TRBD1 covers 7 bases. Trimming took 5 bases from V and 3 from J; bases not matched to a gene: 9. Germline CDR1 reads SGHVS; CDR2 reads FNYEAQ. The CDR3 covers 16 residues. CDR3 DNA sequence: TGTGCCAGCAGCCGGCGATACAGGGGCTCTAATGAAAAACTGTTTTTT. Its translation is CASSRRYRGSNEKLFF.

The chain has TRBV9 and TRBJ2-3, with D perhaps given as TRBD1 or TRBD2 (5 bases each). Germline CDR1 SGDLS, CDR2 YYNGEE. The CDR3 covers 14 residues. Deletions cut 1 base from V and 1 base from J, with 7 bases between. The CDR3 reads CASSVPGRTDTQYF. DNA for the CDR3: TGTGCCAGCAGCGTACCGGGACGCACAGATACGCAGTATTTT.

In this sample, this clonotype turned up a few times. This chain links TRBV27 with TRBJ2-1, with 8 bases that match TRBD2. J was trimmed by 6 bases and V by 6 bases; bases with no gene match: 10. Germline lookup yields CDR1 MNHEY and CDR2 SMNVEV (reference sequence). The CDR3 is 15 amino acids. The CDR3 spells CASSSGTSAFNEQFF. CDR3 in DNA: TGTGCCAGCAGCTCCGGGACTAGTGCCTTCAATGAGCAGTTCTTC.

This sequence joins TRBV30 and TRBJ2-1, with D possibly matching TRBD2 (5 bases). V was shortened by 7 bases and J by 4 bases, with 14 bases between the two germline ends. The CDR3 is 13 residues long. The germline CDR1 and CDR2 sequences are GTSNPN and SVGIG (reference sequence). CDR3 sequence (DNA): TGTGCCTCCGACGGGGTTCTATACAATGAGCAGTTCTTC. Translating it yields CASDGVLYNEQFF.

The CDR3 loop is CASSSESHEQFF. The CDR3 DNA sequence: TGTGCCAGCAGCTCCGAGTCCCATGAGCAGTTCTTC. This rearrangement joins TRBV7-9 to TRBJ2-1; D ambiguous. The CDR3 has 12 amino acids. CDR1 is SEHNR and CDR2 is FQNEAQ in the germline V gene (reference sequence). Trimming cost V 4 bases and J 8 bases, with 9 bases left between them.

The chain has TRBV29-1 and TRBJ2-7, with no clear D. V was shortened by 4 bases and J by 5 bases, with 12 bases between the two germline ends. The V gene's germline CDR1 is SQVTM and CDR2 ANQGSEA. This CDR3 has 12 residues. In nucleotides, the CDR3 is TGCAGCGTTGCGAGAAGGGTGAACGAGCAGTACTTC. It yields the protein CSVARRVNEQYF.

The rearrangement uses TRBV5-1 and TRBJ2-7, with 8 bases lining up with TRBD2. Germline-derived CDR1 and CDR2 are SGHRS and YFSETQ. The junction had 4 bases not matched to a gene; V was cut back by 2 bases and J by 6 bases. The CDR3 has 13 amino acids. For the CDR3, the DNA is TGCGCCAGCAGCTTCGGGGGGGCGGCCGAGCAGTACTTC. It is translated as CASSFGGAAEQYF.

This clonotype has just a few counts. This chain uses TRBV14 with TRBJ2-4; 10 bases are a match to TRBD2. CDR1 and CDR2 from the germline V gene are SGHDN and FVKESK. The CDR3 is 17 amino acids. V shed 1 base, J shed 2 bases, and the junction held 5 bases outside the gene matches. This chain's CDR3 is CASSQVGLADPKNIQYF. As DNA, the CDR3 is TGTGCCAGCAGCCAAGTTGGACTAGCGGACCCCAAAAACATTCAGTACTTC.

This sequence joins TRBV29-1 and TRBJ2-1; the D is unclear. Trimming left V 4 bases short and J 6 bases short, with 10 bases between. CDR3 length: 12 residues. Germline lookup yields CDR1 SQVTM and CDR2 ANQGSEA. For the CDR3, the DNA is TGCAGCGTTGTCAGCGTCGGCAATGAGCAGTTCTTC. Translation gives CSVVSVGNEQFF.

The V and J genes are TRBV27 and TRBJ2-7; D is ambiguous. Trimming removed 7 bases at V and 3 bases at J, with 13 bases between. This CDR3 spans 13 amino acids. The germline CDR1 and CDR2 sequences are MNHEY and SMNVEV (reference sequence). CDR3 residues: CASTAFPHYEQYF. CDR3 nucleotide sequence: TGTGCCAGCACCGCCTTCCCCCACTACGAGCAGTACTTC.

This clonotype was observed at least ten times. The rearrangement joins TRBV15 to TRBJ1-2, with 10 bases that match TRBD1. Germline V lookup: CDR1 LNHNV, CDR2 YYDKDF (reference sequence). The length of the CDR3 is 15 residues. With 3 bases clipped from V and 5 bases from J, the junction kept 6 bases outside the gene matches. The DNA of the CDR3 is TGTGCCACCAGCAGTTCCGGGACAGGGGATTATGGCTACACCTTC. Its translation is CATSSSGTGDYGYTF. Drawing the rest from reference TRBV15 and TRBJ1-2, the complete variable domain is DAMVIQNPRYQVTQFGKPVTLSCSQTLNHNVMYWYQQKSSQAPKLLFHYYDKDFNNEADTPDNFQSRRPNTSFCFLDIRSPGLGDTAMYLCATSSSGTGDYGYTFGSGTRLTVV.

Many counts were recorded for this clonotype. The genes are TRBV5-1 and TRBJ1-5, with D tentatively TRBD1 (6 bases). The length of the CDR3 is 15 residues. The germline CDR1 and CDR2 sequences are SGHRS and YFSETQ. V was trimmed by 1 base and J by 1 base, leaving 9 bases between them. The CDR3: CASSLKQGSNQPQHF. In DNA form, the CDR3 reads TGCGCCAGCAGCTTGAAACAGGGAAGCAATCAGCCCCAGCATTTT.

The rearrangement uses TRBV4-2 and TRBJ2-5; 9 nucleotides agree with TRBD2. J lost 5 bases, V lost 3 bases, and 10 bases had no gene match. The CDR3 spans 16 residues. Germline loops: CDR1 LGHNA, CDR2 YNFKEQ. In DNA form, the CDR3 reads TGTGCCAGCAGCCACGGCGGGGGGGCTAGCGAGGAGACCCAGTACTTC. Translated, it gives CASSHGGGASEETQYF.